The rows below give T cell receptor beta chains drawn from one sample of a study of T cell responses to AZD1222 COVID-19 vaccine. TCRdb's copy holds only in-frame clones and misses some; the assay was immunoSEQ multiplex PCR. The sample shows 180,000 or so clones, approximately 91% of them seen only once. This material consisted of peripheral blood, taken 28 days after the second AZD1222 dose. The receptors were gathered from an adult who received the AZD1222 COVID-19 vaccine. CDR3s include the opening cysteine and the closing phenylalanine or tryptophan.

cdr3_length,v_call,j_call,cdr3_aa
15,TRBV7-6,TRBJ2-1,CASSSRGERGNEQFF
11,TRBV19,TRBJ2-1,CASSTFGEQFF
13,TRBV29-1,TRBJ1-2,CSADPTGDYGYTF
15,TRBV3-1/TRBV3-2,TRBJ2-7,CASSQDPGPMGEQYF
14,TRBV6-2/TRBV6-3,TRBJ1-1,CASSFDRGNTEAFF
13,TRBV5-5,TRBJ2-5,CASSFGGYETQYF
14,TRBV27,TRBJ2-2,CASSPPGGDGELFF
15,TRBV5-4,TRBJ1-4,CASSPGREVGKKLFF
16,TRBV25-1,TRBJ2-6,CASRGRGSPGANVLTF
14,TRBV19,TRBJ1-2,CASSITGINYGYTF
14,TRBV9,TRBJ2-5,CASSVGGAQETQYF
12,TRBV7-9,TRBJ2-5,CASTPLGGTQYF
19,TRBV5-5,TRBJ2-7,CASSFRDRGPKSDFYEQYF
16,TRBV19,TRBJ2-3,CASTRDPLAGSDTQYF
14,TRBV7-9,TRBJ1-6,CASSFSSYNSPLHF
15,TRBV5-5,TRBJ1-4,CASSLPGTANEKLFF
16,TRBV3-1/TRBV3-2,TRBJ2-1,CASSLTSGSSYNEQFF
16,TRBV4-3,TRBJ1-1,CASSQLHKGKNTEAFF
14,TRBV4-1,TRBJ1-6,CASSSFEGNSPLHF
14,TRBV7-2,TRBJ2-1,CASSLQGALNEQFF
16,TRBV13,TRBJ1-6,CASSVWGGTYNSPLHF
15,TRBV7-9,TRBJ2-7,CASSGRGSGSYEQYF
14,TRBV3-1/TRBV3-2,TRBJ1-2,CASGHVGGAGGYTF
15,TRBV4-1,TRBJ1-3,CASSQTGGYGNTIYF
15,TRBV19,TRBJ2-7,CASSIAERSSYEQYF
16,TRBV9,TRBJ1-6,CASSAQIQGPGSPLHF
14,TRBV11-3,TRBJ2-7,CASSPGQGAYEQYF
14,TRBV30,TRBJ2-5,CAWRVKGGRGTQYF
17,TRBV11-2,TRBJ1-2,CASSLVGTSYLPYGYTF
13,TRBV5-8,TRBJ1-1,CASSLISNTEAFF
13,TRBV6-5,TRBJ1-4,CASRDILGEKLFF
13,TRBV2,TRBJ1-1,CASSTDRDTEAFF
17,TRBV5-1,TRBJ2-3,CASSLWGLAGEGGTQYF
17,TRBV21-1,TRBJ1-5,CASSKADRTGSNQPQHF
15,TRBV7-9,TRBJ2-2,CASSTAGAHTGELFF
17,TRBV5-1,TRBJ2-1,CASSLSPTGGAGNEQFF
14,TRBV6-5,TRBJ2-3,CASSLGQVWDTQYF
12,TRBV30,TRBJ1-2,CAWSEQGYGYTF
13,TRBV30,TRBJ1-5,CAWSSQGDQPQHF
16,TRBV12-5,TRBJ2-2,CASGLVRGILTGELFF
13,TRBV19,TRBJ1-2,CASSARQGYGYTF
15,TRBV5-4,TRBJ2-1,CASSQSEGSYNEQFF
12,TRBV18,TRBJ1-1,CASSPPGPEAFF
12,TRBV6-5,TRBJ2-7,CATGTRSYEQYF
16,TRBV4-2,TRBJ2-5,CASSPPGQGAGETQYF
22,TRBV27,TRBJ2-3,CASRPPNRDRGHLPPTSGSGNF
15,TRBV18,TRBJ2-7,CASSPPGQLTYEQYF
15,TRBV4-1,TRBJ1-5,CASSQAGLGGQPQHF
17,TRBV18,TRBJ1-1,CASSPLRVRVGDTEAFF
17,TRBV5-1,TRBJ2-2,CASAFGMRASLTGELFF
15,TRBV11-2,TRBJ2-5,CASSLTGVLVETQYF
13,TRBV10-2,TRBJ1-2,CASSPGGNYGYTF
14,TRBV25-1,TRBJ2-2,CASSGQGGTGELFF
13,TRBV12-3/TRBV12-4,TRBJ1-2,CASSRDRGGGYTF
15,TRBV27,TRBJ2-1,CASSRRQGSYNEQFF
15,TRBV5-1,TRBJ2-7,CASSLDRGNSYEQYF
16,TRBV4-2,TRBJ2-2,CASSQDGTVNTGELFF
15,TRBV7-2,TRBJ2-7,CASSRLDGGSYEQYF
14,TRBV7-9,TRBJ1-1,CASSYSRQNTEAFF